This record looks at one T cell receptor (beta chain) sequence and its context. Its antigen is undetermined. The sample comes from a study of cytomegalovirus exposure and HLA in healthy donors. Findings and caveats of the study: In an earlier analysis, most TCR beta V segments were productive about 87% or about 30% of the time. Researchers reportedly found TCR beta sequences accurately predicted most subjects' HLA-A and HLA-B alleles. It was assumed in the presence/absence analyses that sequencing depth was roughly uniform across donors.

Those who donated were healthy bone marrow donors. Use of 60 Vbeta and 13 Jbeta primers characterized the PCR. TCRdb's table, derived via immunoSEQ multiplex PCR, lists solely in-frame clones and lacks some. The sample records more than 150,000 clones, approximately 85% being singletons. CDR3 size: 15 residues. The germline V gene has CDR1 SGHRS and CDR2 YFSETQ. V lost 4 bases to trimming and J lost 7 bases, with 21 bases between them. The J gene is TRBJ2-7, the V gene TRBV5-1, with D tentatively TRBD2 (6 bases). The clonotype originates from a woman between 18 and 29 years old in good health and CMV-seronegative. The sequenced sample consisted of PBMCs. CDR3 region: CASSPGSGTPGEQYF. CDR3 sequence (DNA): TGCGCCAGCAGCCCAGGCTCCGGGACTCCGGGAGAGCAGTACTTC. The complete variable domain, with remaining parts taken from reference TRBV5-1 and TRBJ2-7, reads KAGVTQTPRYLIKTRGQQVTLSCSPISGHRSVSWYQQTPGQGLQFLFEYFSETQRNKGNFPGRFSGRQFSNSRSEMNVSTLELGDSALYLCASSPGSGTPGEQYFGPGTRLTVT.